What follows are 7 T cell receptor beta chains derived from one specimen sequenced in a study of CD8 T cells in ankylosing spondylitis. TCRdb redid the calling of the 5' RACE reads with MiXCR, one entry per CDR3 protein. The sample shows 500,000 to 650,000 distinct CDR3 sequences, less than 6% of them seen only once. Study-wide points: A motif of fewer than ten highly homologous TCR beta variants was seen as apparently characteristic of ankylosing spondylitis blood.

Antigens for these TCRs are unknown. Sequencing was done on a sample of blood, either unsorted or a sorted T cell fraction (not recorded which). The receptors shown here come from a male donor with ankylosing spondylitis.

This clonotype was picked up many times. This sequence joins TRBV6-2 or TRBV6-3 and TRBJ2-7, with 7 nucleotides matching TRBD1. Per the germline V gene, CDR1 is MNHEY and CDR2 is SVGEGT. V lost 8 bases, J lost 4 bases, and 8 bases stayed unmatched. The CDR3 has 13 residues. The CDR3 nucleotides read TGTGCCAGCCTAGGGACAGAGCGTTACGAGCAGTACTTC. Residues: CASLGTERYEQYF.

This clonotype occurred a few times. The chain employs TRBV12-3 or TRBV12-4 and TRBJ1-3, with no clear D. The CDR3 has 12 amino acids. V was pared by 6 bases and J by 4 bases, with 7 bases between. DNA for the CDR3: TGTGCCAGCAGGTCGGCCGGAAACACCATATATTTT. This codes for CASRSAGNTIYF.

In its sample, this clonotype was seen many times. The chain employs TRBV10-3 and TRBJ2-3; 9 positions match TRBD1. The V and J ends lost 4 bases and 3 bases, in that order; junction bases with no gene match: 2. CDR3 length: 14 residues. Per the germline V gene, CDR1 is ENHRY and CDR2 is SYGVKD. The CDR3 is CAISGGQGTDTQYF. As DNA, the CDR3 is TGTGCCATCAGTGGGGGACAGGGAACAGATACGCAGTATTTT.

This clonotype was detected ten times or more. The J gene is TRBJ2-7, the V gene TRBV20-1, with D perhaps matching TRBD2 (6 bases). The germline V gene has CDR1 DFQATT and CDR2 SNEGSKA (reference sequence). The V end lost 5 bases, the J end lost 7 bases, and 21 bases lay between the germline ends. This CDR3 comprises 14 residues. The CDR3 protein is CSAGMHGDSPEQYF. The CDR3 region has the DNA TGCAGTGCTGGAATGCACGGGGACTCTCCGGAGCAGTACTTC.

This clonotype has ten or more counts. This chain links TRBV7-9 with TRBJ2-3; tentatively, D is TRBD2 (5 bases). Trimming took off 6 bases at V and 14 bases at J, with 27 bases between the two ends. The CDR3 length is 15 residues. Germline lookup yields CDR1 SEHNR and CDR2 FQNEAQ (reference sequence). CDR3 bases: TGTGCCAGCAGGGACTTGGGCGTCGTCGGGGAACATTCGTATTTT. Translation gives CASRDLGVVGEHSYF.

This clonotype was counted at least ten times. The chain recombines TRBV4-3 with TRBJ2-2; D possibly corresponds to TRBD1 (5 bases). V was clipped by 0 bases and J by 2 bases, with 10 bases between them. This CDR3 contains 16 residues. The germline V gene has CDR1 LGHNA and CDR2 YSLEER. Here the CDR3 reads CASSQERGSNTGELFF. CDR3 bases: TGCGCCAGCAGCCAAGAAAGGGGATCTAACACCGGGGAGCTGTTTTTT.

There are many counts of this clonotype. The chain joins TRBV20-1 to TRBJ1-5; D might be TRBD1 (5 bases). Germline V gene sequence: CDR1 DFQATT, CDR2 SNEGSKA (reference sequence). The V and J ends lost 0 bases and 0 bases respectively, with 18 bases between them. This CDR3 has 18 amino acids. Written as DNA, the CDR3 is TGCAGTGCTAGAGATCCCCGGGGGGGGACCCTTAGCAATCAGCCCCAGCATTTT. Residues: CSARDPRGGTLSNQPQHF.